This is a list of T cell receptor beta chains from one sample in a study of cytotoxic CD8 clonotypes in ibrutinib-treated CLL. Sequencing used immunoSEQ multiplex PCR; TCRdb keeps in-frame clones, though not all of them. The sample carries over 150,000 clones, over 60% recorded once. The starting material was PBMCs, obtained after 24 months of ibrutinib treatment. The receptor set was obtained from a human donor with chronic lymphocytic leukemia. Both conserved end residues are part of each CDR3. A D gene is named only where the DNA matches it firmly. The listing skips clone size in some rows; elsewhere it reads once, few, many or a size class.

j_gene: TRBJ1-1; abundance: .; d_gene: .; v_gene: TRBV25-1; CDR3nt: TGTGCCAGCAGTGAAGCGGGGTTCGTAGCCCGGCGGGCTTTCTTT; CDR3aa: CASSEAGFVARRAFF
j_gene: TRBJ2-1; abundance: .; d_gene: .; v_gene: TRBV2; CDR3nt: TGTGCCAGCAGTGAAACCGGGACTGGCTACAATGAGCAGTTCTTC; CDR3aa: CASSETGTGYNEQFF
j_gene: TRBJ2-7; abundance: .; d_gene: TRBD2; v_gene: TRBV28; CDR3nt: TGTGCCAGCGTCCCGGGACTAGCGGGAGCCGGTGGGTACGAGCAGTACTTC; CDR3aa: CASVPGLAGAGGYEQYF
j_gene: TRBJ2-7; abundance: .; d_gene: .; v_gene: TRBV27; CDR3nt: TGTGCCAGCAGTTTAGGTGGCAGGTGGGAGCAGTACTTC; CDR3aa: CASSLGGRWEQYF
j_gene: TRBJ1-1; abundance: .; d_gene: .; v_gene: TRBV29-1; CDR3nt: TGCATAGGACAGCGGGGCACTGAAGCTTTCTTT; CDR3aa: CIGQRGTEAFF
j_gene: TRBJ2-1; abundance: .; d_gene: .; v_gene: TRBV9; CDR3nt: TGTGCCAGCAGCGTAGGGGGACTGGGCAGCTCCTACAATGAGCAGTTCTTC; CDR3aa: CASSVGGLGSSYNEQFF
j_gene: TRBJ2-3; abundance: .; d_gene: TRBD2; v_gene: TRBV30; CDR3nt: TGTGCTTCAGGCGGACTAGCGGGTTTGGGAGATACGCAGTATTTT; CDR3aa: CASGGLAGLGDTQYF
j_gene: TRBJ2-7; abundance: .; d_gene: TRBD2; v_gene: TRBV7-8; CDR3nt: TGTGCCAGCAGCTACCTTAGCGGGAACGCCTACGAGCAGTACTTC; CDR3aa: CASSYLSGNAYEQYF
j_gene: TRBJ2-7; abundance: .; d_gene: TRBD1; v_gene: TRBV5-1; CDR3nt: TGCGCCAGCAGAGGTTGGACAGGGGGCTACGAGCAGTACTTC; CDR3aa: CASRGWTGGYEQYF
j_gene: TRBJ2-7; abundance: .; d_gene: TRBD1; v_gene: TRBV5-1; CDR3nt: TGCGCCAGCAGCTTCCCGGGACAGGGTATCCACGAGCAGTACTTC; CDR3aa: CASSFPGQGIHEQYF
j_gene: TRBJ1-1; abundance: .; d_gene: .; v_gene: TRBV27; CDR3nt: TGTGCCAGCAGTTTATCAGGGTTAGGAGAAGCTTTCTTT; CDR3aa: CASSLSGLGEAFF
j_gene: TRBJ2-1; abundance: .; d_gene: .; v_gene: TRBV5-1; CDR3nt: TGCGCCAGCAGCTTGGCGGGAGACCGTAATGAGCAGTTCTTC; CDR3aa: CASSLAGDRNEQFF
j_gene: TRBJ1-2; abundance: few; d_gene: .; v_gene: TRBV5-1; CDR3nt: TGCGCCAGCAGCTTGGTAGGGAATGGCTACACCTTC; CDR3aa: CASSLVGNGYTF
j_gene: TRBJ2-2; abundance: .; d_gene: TRBD2; v_gene: TRBV28; CDR3nt: TGTGCCAGCAGTTCCCCTCGGCTAGCGGACGGGGAGCTGTTTTTT; CDR3aa: CASSSPRLADGELFF
j_gene: TRBJ2-7; abundance: .; d_gene: TRBD1; v_gene: TRBV7-9; CDR3nt: TGTGCCAGCAGCCCCTCCGGGACAGGGGTAAGGGACGAGCAGTACTTC; CDR3aa: CASSPSGTGVRDEQYF